This is a list of T cell receptor beta chains from one sample in a study of blood T cells in healthy people across ages. Using its own MiXCR run on the 5' RACE reads, TCRdb lists one record per CDR3 protein. The table shows around 1,500,000 distinct CDR3 sequences, with roughly 40% occurring only once. Specimen: blood. The receptor source for this set is a woman younger than 30 in good health. Each CDR3 is given with its conserved first and last residue. D genes are given only for firm matches. Clone size appears in some rows only: once, few, many, or a class for an expanded clone.

j_gene: TRBJ1-1
d_gene: .
v_gene: TRBV6-5
abundance: .
len: 15
CDR3nt: TGTGCCAGCAGTCGAGGCCCCGCTGGAGGGGTTGAAGCTTTCTTT
CDR3aa: CASSRGPAGGVEAFF

j_gene: TRBJ2-1
d_gene: .
v_gene: TRBV9
abundance: few
len: 17
CDR3nt: TGTGCCAGCAGCGTAGCCCGGCGGAGTTCCTCCTACAATGAGCAGTTCTTC
CDR3aa: CASSVARRSSSYNEQFF

j_gene: TRBJ1-4
d_gene: .
v_gene: TRBV18
abundance: .
len: 14
CDR3nt: TGTGCCAGCTCACCACAACTGATGAATGAAAAACTGTTTTTT
CDR3aa: CASSPQLMNEKLFF

j_gene: TRBJ2-3
d_gene: TRBD2
v_gene: TRBV12-3/TRBV12-4
abundance: few
len: 15
CDR3nt: TGTGCCAGCAGCATTAGCGGGGCGGCAGGCGATACGCAGTATTTT
CDR3aa: CASSISGAAGDTQYF

j_gene: TRBJ2-6
d_gene: .
v_gene: TRBV10-2
abundance: .
len: 14
CDR3nt: TGCGCCACCTCAGAGGTATCTGGGGCCAACCTCCTGACTTTC
CDR3aa: CATSEVSGANLLTF

j_gene: TRBJ2-3
d_gene: .
v_gene: TRBV12-3/TRBV12-4
abundance: .
len: 12
CDR3nt: TGTGCCAGCACATTCTCCTCAGATACGCAGTATTTT
CDR3aa: CASTFSSDTQYF

j_gene: TRBJ2-1
d_gene: TRBD2
v_gene: TRBV5-1
abundance: .
len: 15
CDR3nt: TGTGCCAGCAGTCCGACTAGCGGGAGCGGCAATGAGCAGTTCTTC
CDR3aa: CASSPTSGSGNEQFF

j_gene: TRBJ1-2
d_gene: .
v_gene: TRBV5-1
abundance: .
len: 14
CDR3nt: TGCGCCAGCAGCTTACAGGGCCATAACTATGACTACACCTTC
CDR3aa: CASSLQGHNYDYTF

j_gene: TRBJ1-5
d_gene: .
v_gene: TRBV6-2/TRBV6-3
abundance: .
len: 13
CDR3nt: TGTGCCAGCGAGGGGACACTTAATCAGCCCCAGCATTTT
CDR3aa: CASEGTLNQPQHF

j_gene: TRBJ1-2
d_gene: .
v_gene: TRBV12-3/TRBV12-4
abundance: many
len: 12
CDR3nt: TGTGCCAGCAGTTTAGGGGTAGCCGGCTACACCTTC
CDR3aa: CASSLGVAGYTF

j_gene: TRBJ1-2
d_gene: .
v_gene: TRBV6-5
abundance: few
len: 14
CDR3nt: TGTGCCAGCAGTTACTCGCCGGGGTCGTACGGCTACACCTTC
CDR3aa: CASSYSPGSYGYTF

j_gene: TRBJ2-7
d_gene: .
v_gene: TRBV15
abundance: .
len: 14
CDR3nt: TGTGCCACCAGCAGAGGGGACAAGAGCCACGAGCAGTACTTC
CDR3aa: CATSRGDKSHEQYF

j_gene: TRBJ2-5
d_gene: .
v_gene: TRBV7-2
abundance: .
len: 11
CDR3nt: TGTGCCAGCAGGGAGCTGGGGACCCAGTACTTC
CDR3aa: CASRELGTQYF

j_gene: TRBJ2-7
d_gene: TRBD2
v_gene: TRBV6-2/TRBV6-3
abundance: .
len: 15
CDR3nt: TGTGCCAGCCGAACCGGGACTAGCGGCCCAGGGGAGCAGTACTTC
CDR3aa: CASRTGTSGPGEQYF

j_gene: TRBJ1-2
d_gene: TRBD1
v_gene: TRBV5-1
abundance: few
len: 17
CDR3nt: TGCGCCAGCAGCTATCCCGGGACAGGGGGCCTATCTTCGGGCTACACCTTC
CDR3aa: CASSYPGTGGLSSGYTF

j_gene: TRBJ1-1
d_gene: TRBD1
v_gene: TRBV5-1
abundance: few
len: 14
CDR3nt: TGCGCCAGCAGCCTGGACAGGGATGGCACTGAAGCTTTCTTT
CDR3aa: CASSLDRDGTEAFF

j_gene: TRBJ2-4
d_gene: .
v_gene: TRBV29-1
abundance: few
len: 13
CDR3nt: TGCAGCGCCTCGAAGGGTTTAAAAAACATTCAGTACTTC
CDR3aa: CSASKGLKNIQYF

j_gene: TRBJ2-5
d_gene: TRBD2
v_gene: TRBV6-1
abundance: many
len: 15
CDR3nt: TGTGCCAGCAGTGAACTAGCGGGGGGGCAAGAGACCCAGTACTTC
CDR3aa: CASSELAGGQETQYF

j_gene: TRBJ1-2
d_gene: TRBD1
v_gene: TRBV20-1
abundance: few
len: 15
CDR3nt: TGCAGTGCTCGGGGGGAAGGGGGCGACCTCTATGGCTACACCTTC
CDR3aa: CSARGEGGDLYGYTF

j_gene: TRBJ2-3
d_gene: .
v_gene: TRBV7-3
abundance: few
len: 15
CDR3nt: TGTGCCAGCAGCCTCATGGCGACTAGCACAGATACGCAGTATTTT
CDR3aa: CASSLMATSTDTQYF

j_gene: TRBJ2-1
d_gene: TRBD2
v_gene: TRBV25-1
abundance: .
len: 17
CDR3nt: TGTGCCAGCAGTGAATATATTCTGAGCGGGAGAAGGAATGAGCAGTTCTTC
CDR3aa: CASSEYILSGRRNEQFF

j_gene: TRBJ2-4
d_gene: TRBD2
v_gene: TRBV20-1
abundance: .
len: 16
CDR3nt: TGCAGCGGGGGGGCGGGGAGCGGTCTAGCCAAAAACATTCAGTACTTC
CDR3aa: CSGGAGSGLAKNIQYF

j_gene: TRBJ2-3
d_gene: .
v_gene: TRBV7-8
abundance: few
len: 14
CDR3nt: TGTGCCAGCAGCTCGGACGACTACACAGATACGCAGTATTTT
CDR3aa: CASSSDDYTDTQYF